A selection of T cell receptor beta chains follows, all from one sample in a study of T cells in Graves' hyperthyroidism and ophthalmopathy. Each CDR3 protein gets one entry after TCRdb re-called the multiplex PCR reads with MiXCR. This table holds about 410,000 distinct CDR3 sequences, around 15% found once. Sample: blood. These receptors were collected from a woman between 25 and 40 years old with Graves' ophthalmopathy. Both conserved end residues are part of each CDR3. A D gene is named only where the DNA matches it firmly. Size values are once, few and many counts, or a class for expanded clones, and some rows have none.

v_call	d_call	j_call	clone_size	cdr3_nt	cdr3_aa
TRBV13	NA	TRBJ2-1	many	TGTGCCAGCAGCTTAGACCAGTTCAATGAGCAGTTCTTC	CASSLDQFNEQFF
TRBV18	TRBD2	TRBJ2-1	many	TGTGCCAGCTCCCGGGTGGGACTAGCCCTTGAGCAGTTCTTC	CASSRVGLALEQFF
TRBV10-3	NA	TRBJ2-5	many	TGTGCCATCAGTGCTGGGGACACTAGTCACCAAGAGACCCAGTACTTC	CAISAGDTSHQETQYF
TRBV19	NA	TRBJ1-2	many	TGTGCCAGTAGTACTCCGGGACCAGTACCGGGTGGCTACACCTTC	CASSTPGPVPGGYTF
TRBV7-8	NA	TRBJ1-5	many	TGTGCCAGCACCCTTGAGGGTTATGGAAGCAATCAGCCCCAGCATTTT	CASTLEGYGSNQPQHF
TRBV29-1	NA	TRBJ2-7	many	TGCAGCGTTGAGAAGGCTGCTTTGAGGCAAGCTTCCTACGAGCAGTACTTC	CSVEKAALRQASYEQYF
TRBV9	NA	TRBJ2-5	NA	TGTGCCAGCAGCGTTTCAGTAGGGCAGCAAGAGACCCAGTACTTC	CASSVSVGQQETQYF
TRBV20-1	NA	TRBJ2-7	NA	TGCAGTGCTGAAATCCCCACTTTCGAGGTCCCCTACGAGCAGTACTTC	CSAEIPTFEVPYEQYF
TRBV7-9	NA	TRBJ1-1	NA	TGTGCCAGCAGCTTGGGACCTAGCTCTTTCTTT	CASSLGPSSFF
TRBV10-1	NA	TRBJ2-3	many	TGCGCCAGCAGTAGAACCATTGGGGCAGATACGCAGTATTTT	CASSRTIGADTQYF
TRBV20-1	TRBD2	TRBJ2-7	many	TGCAGTGCTAGATCCAGCGGGGGAGCTACATTAAACGAGCAGTACTTC	CSARSSGGATLNEQYF
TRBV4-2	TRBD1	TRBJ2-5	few	TGTGCCAGCAGCAGAACGACAGGGTTGGAGACCCAGTACTTC	CASSRTTGLETQYF
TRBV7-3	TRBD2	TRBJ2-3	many	TGTGCCAGCAGCTCTCACGGACTAGCGGGGGTCTCTAGCACAGATACGCAGTATTTT	CASSSHGLAGVSSTDTQYF
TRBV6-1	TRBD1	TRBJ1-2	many	TGTGCCATTTGGGACAGTTTTTTGGCGGGATTAAATGGCTACACCTTC	CAIWDSFLAGLNGYTF
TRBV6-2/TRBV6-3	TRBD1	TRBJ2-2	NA	TGTGCCAGCAGGGGACAGGAAAACACCGGGGAGCTGTTTTTT	CASRGQENTGELFF
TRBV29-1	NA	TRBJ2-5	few	TGCAGCGTTTCACGACCGCAAGAGACCCAGTACTTC	CSVSRPQETQYF
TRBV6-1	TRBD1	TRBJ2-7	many	TGTGCCAGCAGTTCACGGACAGGGGGCGAGATACTATACGAGCAGTACTTC	CASSSRTGGEILYEQYF
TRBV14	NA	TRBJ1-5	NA	TGTGCCAGCAGCCAAGCCAGGGGAGTTTTTGAGCCCCAGCATTTT	CASSQARGVFEPQHF
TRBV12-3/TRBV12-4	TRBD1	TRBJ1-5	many	TGTGCCAGCAGTCCCCGGGACAGGGGGCTTCTGGGGAATCAGCCCCAGCATTTT	CASSPRDRGLLGNQPQHF
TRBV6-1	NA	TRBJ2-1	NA	TGTGCCAGCAGAGAAATGGCAGACAATGAGCAGTTCTTC	CASREMADNEQFF
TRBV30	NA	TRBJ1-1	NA	TGTGCCTGGAGTGTGGAGGCGAACACTGAAGCTTTCTTT	CAWSVEANTEAFF
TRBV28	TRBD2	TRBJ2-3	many	TGTGCCAGCAGCGGTAGCGGGGCTGGTAGCACAGATACGCAGTATTTT	CASSGSGAGSTDTQYF
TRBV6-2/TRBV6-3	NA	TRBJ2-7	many	TGTGCCAGCACCGGGGGGACATCAAGCTCCTACGAGCAGTACTTC	CASTGGTSSSYEQYF
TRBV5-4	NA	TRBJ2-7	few	TGTGCCAGCAGCCACTGGGCAGGGGGGTCCTACGAGCAGTACTTC	CASSHWAGGSYEQYF
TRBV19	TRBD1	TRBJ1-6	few	TGTGCCAGTAGTACCCGGGACAGCGGCTCCTATAATTCACCCCTCCACTTT	CASSTRDSGSYNSPLHF
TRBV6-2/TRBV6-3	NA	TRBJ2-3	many	TGCATTGGAGGGGCGGTAGACATTACTTCTAGCACAGATACGCAGTATTTT	CIGGAVDITSSTDTQYF
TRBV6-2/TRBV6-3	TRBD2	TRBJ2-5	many	TGTGCCAGCAGTCAACGAGAACTAGCGGTCGTGGGGACCCAGTACTTC	CASSQRELAVVGTQYF
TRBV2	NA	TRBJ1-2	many	TGTGCCAGCAGGGGCAGGGTGTATGGCTACACCTTC	CASRGRVYGYTF
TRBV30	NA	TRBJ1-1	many	TGTTCATTGAGTCCCGTTGGCACTGAAGCTTTCTTT	CSLSPVGTEAFF
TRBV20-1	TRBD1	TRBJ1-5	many	TGCAGTGCTAGGCGGGACAGAAGTAGCAATCAGCCCCAGCATTTT	CSARRDRSSNQPQHF
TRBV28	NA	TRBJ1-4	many	TGTGCCAGCAGTTTGAACAGGTGGAAACTGTTTTTT	CASSLNRWKLFF
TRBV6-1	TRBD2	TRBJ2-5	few	TGTGCCAGCCGGCCTAGCGGGGAAGAGACCCAGTACTTC	CASRPSGEETQYF
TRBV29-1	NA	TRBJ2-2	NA	TGCAGCGTTGATGGGGGTGGGCAGGGCGGTAGCACCGGGGAGCTGTTTTTT	CSVDGGGQGGSTGELFF
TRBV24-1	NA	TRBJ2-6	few	TGTGCCACCAGTCTCGGGGCTGGGGCCAACGTCCTGACTTTC	CATSLGAGANVLTF
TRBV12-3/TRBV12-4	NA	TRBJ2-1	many	TGTGCCAGCAAAGGGCTACACAATGAGCAGTTCTTC	CASKGLHNEQFF
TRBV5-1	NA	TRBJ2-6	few	TGCGCCAGCAGCTTGGATCGGGCAGGGAGAGTCTCTGGGGCCAACGTCCTGACTTTC	CASSLDRAGRVSGANVLTF
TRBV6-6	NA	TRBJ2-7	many	TGTGCCAGCAGTAACTCGGATACCCTCTACGAGCAGTACTTC	CASSNSDTLYEQYF
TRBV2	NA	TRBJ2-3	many	TGTGCCAGCAGTGCCCAGCTGGGGGGCACAGATACGCAGTATTTT	CASSAQLGGTDTQYF
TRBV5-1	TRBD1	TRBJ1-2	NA	TGCGCCAGCAGCTTGACGGACAGGACCGGGTACACCTTC	CASSLTDRTGYTF
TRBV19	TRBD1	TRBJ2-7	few	TGTGCCAGTAACGCAGGGGGTTACGAGCAGTACTTC	CASNAGGYEQYF
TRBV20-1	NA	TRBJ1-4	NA	TGCAGTGCTAGATCCGTTGCTGGTGAAAAACTGTTTTTT	CSARSVAGEKLFF
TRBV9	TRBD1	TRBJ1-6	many	TGTGCCAGCAGCCCGGGACAGGGTGGTAATTCACCCCTCCACTTT	CASSPGQGGNSPLHF
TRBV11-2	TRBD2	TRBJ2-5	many	TGTGCCAGCAGCTCCCTTAGGATAGCGGGGGGCCTCGGGACCCAGTACTTC	CASSSLRIAGGLGTQYF
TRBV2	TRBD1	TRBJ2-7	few	TGTGCCAGCACATGGACAGGCGCCTACTACGAGCAGTACTTC	CASTWTGAYYEQYF
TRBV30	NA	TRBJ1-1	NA	TGTGCCTGGAGTGTAATGAACACTGAAGCTTTCTTT	CAWSVMNTEAFF
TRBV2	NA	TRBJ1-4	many	TGTGCCAGCACCGTGCCAGGCAATGAAAAACTGTTTTTT	CASTVPGNEKLFF
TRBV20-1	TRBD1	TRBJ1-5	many	TGCAGTGCTAGAGATGGGACAGTAAATCAGCCCCAGCATTTT	CSARDGTVNQPQHF
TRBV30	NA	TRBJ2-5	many	TGTGCCTGGAGTGGGGTGGACGGGGGGCCAGAGACCCAGTACTTC	CAWSGVDGGPETQYF